This entry describes one TCR beta chain. Its antigen remains unknown. The source of the sample is a study of cytomegalovirus exposure and HLA in healthy donors. Points from the study as a whole: Researchers counted around 180 TCR beta chains as cytomegalovirus-associated.

Germline V lookup: CDR1 LNHDA, CDR2 SQIVND (reference sequence). The CDR3 contains 15 residues. V lost 4 bases, J lost 3 bases, and 5 bases stayed unmatched. PCR used 60 Vbeta primers and 13 Jbeta primers. TCRdb's table, derived via immunoSEQ multiplex PCR, lists solely in-frame clones and lacks some. This sample has fewer than 140,000 clones; about 70% occur once, and the top ten carry roughly 2.8%. The J gene is TRBJ1-5, the V gene TRBV19, with 8 positions matching TRBD1. What was sequenced was PBMCs. The source is a female donor in good health and CMV-seronegative. CDR3 protein: CASSRARGLNQPQHF. For the CDR3, the DNA is TGTGCCAGTAGTAGGGCCAGGGGGCTCAATCAGCCCCAGCATTTT.